The 15 T cell receptor beta chains below come from one sample, sequenced in a study of T cell responses to AZD1222 COVID-19 vaccine listed by TCRdb under 2021. This sample's time point label indicates: baseline before first vaccination. The treatment or condition label here, explained by the study, means: meningococcal conjugate vaccine given as trial control. Library method: the immunoSEQ multiplex PCR assay. Held by TCRdb, this immuneACCESS table contains in-frame sequences only and omits some clones. Under half of the omission traces to an unresolved V gene where checked; the cause of the rest is unknown. This sample is represented by about 120,000 clones; 80% to 90% of them were singletons. The leading ten clones occupy about 4% of the sample. Sequences were derived from peripheral blood, sampled on day 0 of MenACWY control vaccination. These receptors were taken from an adult in good health.

The chain joins TRBV18 to TRBJ1-1, with no clear D. Trimming removed 3 bases from V and 0 bases from J, with 11 bases in between. The CDR3 spans 15 residues. Germline V gene sequence: CDR1 KGHSH, CDR2 LQKENI. The CDR3 sequence: CASSPLAAMNTEAFF. CDR3 coding DNA: TGTGCCAGCTCACCTTTAGCAGCCATGAACACTGAAGCTTTCTTT.

The chain has TRBV7-3 and TRBJ2-7, with TRBD1 as a possible D gene (6 bases). V lost 1 base and J lost 2, with 18 bases in between. CDR3 size: 17 residues. Germline-derived CDR1 and CDR2 are SGHTA and FQGTGA. The CDR3 nucleotides are TGTGCCAGCAGCTTAATCCATACAGGGATAGGGACCTACGAGCAGTACTTC. It is translated as CASSLIHTGIGTYEQYF.

V is TRBV7-9 and J is TRBJ2-1, with a weak D call TRBD1 (5 bases). V gave up 4 bases and J gave up 5 bases, with 12 bases separating them. There are 14 residues in the CDR3. Germline assignment: CDR1 SEHNR and CDR2 FQNEAQ (reference sequence). The DNA of the CDR3 is TGTGCCAGCAGCTCCTGGACAACCGACAATGAGCAGTTCTTC. Its protein is CASSSWTTDNEQFF.

This rearrangement joins TRBV3-1 (or the pseudogene TRBV3-2) to TRBJ2-1; 9 nucleotides line up with TRBD2. Germline trimming cut 0 bases from V and 7 bases from J; bases unmatched to any gene: 7. The CDR3 has 16 amino acids. CDR1 and CDR2 from the germline V gene are LGHDT and YNNKEL (reference sequence). As DNA, the CDR3 is TGTGCCAGCAGCCAAGATCTGGCGCGGGGGGGGAATGAGCAGTTCTTC. It translates to CASSQDLARGGNEQFF.

The sample holds one count of this clone. The chain carries TRBV4-2 and TRBJ1-1, with unresolved D. This CDR3 has 15 residues. Trimming took off 3 bases at V and 6 bases at J, with 17 bases between the two ends. Germline loops: CDR1 LGHNA, CDR2 YNFKEQ. The DNA for the CDR3 is TGTGCCAGCAGCCAGGCAGGAGACGGTGTCTCTGAAGCTTTCTTT. Protein product: CASSQAGDGVSEAFF.

This clone was observed a few times. DNA of the CDR3: TGTGCCAGCTCACCAGACAGGGTTGGAGAGCAGTACTTC. This gives the protein CASSPDRVGEQYF. This chain uses TRBV18 with TRBJ2-7; TRBD1 aligns across 7 bases. The CDR3 covers 13 residues. Looked up from germline, CDR1 is KGHSH and CDR2 is LQKENI. V dropped 2 bases and J dropped 7; count of bases not matched to a gene: 5.

V gene TRBV6-5 combines with J gene TRBJ2-3, with a weak D call TRBD2 (7 bases). Trimming shortened V by 8 bases and J by 4 bases, and 13 bases separated the two germline ends. This CDR3 spans 13 amino acids. The germline gives CDR1 MNHEY, CDR2 SVGAGI. The CDR3 loop reads CASRGAVADTQYF. The DNA for the CDR3 is TGTGCCAGCCGGGGGGCCGTCGCAGATACGCAGTATTTT.

This clone was detected once. The chain joins TRBV27 to TRBJ1-4, with D hard to call. Germline CDR1 is MNHEY and CDR2 is SMNVEV (reference sequence). Trimming left V 5 bases short and J 4 bases short, with 14 bases between. This CDR3 is 15 amino acids long. CDR3 amino acids: CASSTIGSGNEKLFF. The CDR3, as DNA: TGTGCCAGCAGTACCATAGGGAGTGGTAATGAAAAACTGTTTTTT.

This chain links TRBV27 with TRBJ1-2; 9 positions agree with TRBD1. Unmatched junction bases numbered 3, after V lost 3 bases and J lost 4 bases. Looked up from germline, CDR1 is MNHEY and CDR2 is SMNVEV (reference sequence). The CDR3 is made up of 14 amino acids. The DNA of the CDR3 is TGTGCCAGCAGTTTCACAGGGGGCGGCTATGGCTACACCTTC. This sequence encodes CASSFTGGGYGYTF.

The J gene is TRBJ2-5, the V gene TRBV10-3; D gene unclear. This CDR3 is 14 amino acids long. In germline, CDR1 is ENHRY, CDR2 SYGVKD. The V and J ends lost 2 bases and 1 base respectively, with 8 bases between them. The CDR3 nucleotides are TGTGCCATCAGTGAGCCCGCTAGCCAAGAGACCCAGTACTTC. As protein: CAISEPASQETQYF.

In its sample, this clone was seen once. The junction and the germline gene differ at one end; a read error may be behind it. The J gene is TRBJ2-1, the V gene TRBV18; no clear D. Germline CDR1 KGHSH, CDR2 LQKENI. CDR3 length: 14 amino acids. CDR3 sequence: CASSTPETLNEQFF. CDR3 coding DNA: TGTGCCAGCTCAACACCGGAAACGCTCAATGAGCAGTTCTTC.

The rearrangement joins TRBV9 to TRBJ1-6; D is perhaps TRBD1 (6 bases). The CDR3 contains 16 residues. Germline V gene lookup returns CDR1 SGDLS and CDR2 YYNGEE. Between the trimmed V and J ends, which lost 0 bases and 7 bases, there was a span of 14 bases. CDR3 in amino acids: CASSVDPGAVNSPLHF. In DNA form, the CDR3 reads TGTGCCAGCAGCGTAGACCCGGGGGCGGTGAATTCACCCCTCCACTTT.

This clone was picked up one time. The J gene is TRBJ2-1, the V gene TRBV6-2 or TRBV6-3, with D perhaps TRBD1 (6 bases). Trimming removed 0 bases from V and 3 bases from J, with 15 bases in between. The germline gives CDR1 MNHEY, CDR2 SVGEGT. The CDR3 contains 17 residues. The CDR3 bases are TGTGCCAGCAGTTACTCGCTGTTTGAGGGGGACTACAATGAGCAGTTCTTC. This codes for CASSYSLFEGDYNEQFF.

CDR3: CASSSFSGCNREAMNTEAFF. The CDR3 nucleotides read TGCGCCAGCAGTTCTTTTTCGGGCTGTAACAGGGAGGCAATGAACACTGAAGCTTTCTTT. The chain employs TRBV23-1 and TRBJ1-1; D perhaps matches TRBD1 (6 bases). TRBV23-1 is marked as an open reading frame, function uncertain. V gave up 5 bases and J gave up 0 bases, with 28 bases separating them. The CDR3 contains 20 residues.

The chain joins TRBV15 to TRBJ2-2; unclear D gene. This CDR3 contains 17 residues. V dropped 0 bases and J dropped 0 bases, with 11 bases sitting between them. Germline V gene sequence: CDR1 LNHNV, CDR2 YYDKDF (reference sequence). The CDR3 reads CATSRDSSVANTGELFF. CDR3 DNA sequence: TGTGCCACCAGCAGAGATTCCTCGGTCGCGAACACCGGGGAGCTGTTTTTT.